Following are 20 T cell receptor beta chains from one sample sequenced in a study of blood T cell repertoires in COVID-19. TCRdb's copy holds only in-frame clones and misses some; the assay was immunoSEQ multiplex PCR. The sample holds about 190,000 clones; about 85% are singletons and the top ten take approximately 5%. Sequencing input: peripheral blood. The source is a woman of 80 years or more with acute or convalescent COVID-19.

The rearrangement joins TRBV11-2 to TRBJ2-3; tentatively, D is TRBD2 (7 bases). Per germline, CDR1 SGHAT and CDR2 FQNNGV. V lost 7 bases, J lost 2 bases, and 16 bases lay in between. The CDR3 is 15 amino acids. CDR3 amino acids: CASTPAGAFTDTQYF. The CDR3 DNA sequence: TGTGCCAGCACTCCGGCGGGGGCCTTCACAGATACGCAGTATTTT.

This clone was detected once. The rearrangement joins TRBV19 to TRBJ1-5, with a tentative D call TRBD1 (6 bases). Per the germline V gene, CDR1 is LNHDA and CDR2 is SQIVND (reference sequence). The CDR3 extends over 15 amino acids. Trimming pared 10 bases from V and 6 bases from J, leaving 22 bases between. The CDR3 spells CAISPQGTQAQPQHF. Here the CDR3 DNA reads TGTGCCATTTCCCCTCAGGGGACACAGGCTCAGCCCCAGCATTTT.

The CDR3 is CASSFRTGGYEQYF. DNA for the CDR3: TGTGCCAGCAGTTTTAGGACAGGGGGTTACGAGCAGTACTTC. The chain carries TRBV27 and TRBJ2-7, with 10 bases fitting TRBD1. Germline-derived CDR1 and CDR2 are MNHEY and SMNVEV (reference sequence). This CDR3 is 14 amino acids long. The trim removed 3 bases at V and 4 bases at J, leaving 3 bases unmatched.

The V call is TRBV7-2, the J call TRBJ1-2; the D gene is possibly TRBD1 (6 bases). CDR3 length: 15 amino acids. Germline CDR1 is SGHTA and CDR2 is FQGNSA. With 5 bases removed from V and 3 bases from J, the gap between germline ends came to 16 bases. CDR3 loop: CASSVTTGLDYGYTF. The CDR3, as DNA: TGTGCCAGCAGCGTTACCACAGGGTTAGACTATGGCTACACCTTC.

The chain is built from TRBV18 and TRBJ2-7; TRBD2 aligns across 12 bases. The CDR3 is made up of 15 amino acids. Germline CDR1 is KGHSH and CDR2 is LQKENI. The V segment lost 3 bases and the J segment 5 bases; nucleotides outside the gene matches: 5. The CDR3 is CASSPRTSGINEQYF. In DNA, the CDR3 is TGTGCCAGCTCACCCAGGACTAGCGGGATCAACGAGCAGTACTTC.

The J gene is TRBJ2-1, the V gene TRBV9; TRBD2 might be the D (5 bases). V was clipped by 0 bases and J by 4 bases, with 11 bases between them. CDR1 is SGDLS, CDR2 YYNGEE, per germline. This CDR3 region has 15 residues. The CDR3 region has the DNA TGTGCCAGCAGCGTAGAAGGAGGATTTTACAATGAGCAGTTCTTC. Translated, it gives CASSVEGGFYNEQFF.

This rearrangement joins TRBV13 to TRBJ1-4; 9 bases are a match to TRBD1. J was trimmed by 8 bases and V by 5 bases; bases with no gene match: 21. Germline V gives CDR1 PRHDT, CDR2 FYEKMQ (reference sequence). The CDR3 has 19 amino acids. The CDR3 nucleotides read TGTGCCAGCAGCCGCAAACAGGGGGCAGCCGTTGTGGGTATAGAAAAACTGTTTTTT. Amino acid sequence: CASSRKQGAAVVGIEKLFF.

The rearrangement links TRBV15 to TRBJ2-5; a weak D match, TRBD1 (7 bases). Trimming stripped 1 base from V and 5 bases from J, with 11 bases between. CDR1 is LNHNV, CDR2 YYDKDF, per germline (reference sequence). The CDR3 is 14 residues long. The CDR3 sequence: CATSRVPGGETQYF. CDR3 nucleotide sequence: TGTGCCACCAGCAGAGTGCCAGGGGGGGAGACCCAGTACTTC.

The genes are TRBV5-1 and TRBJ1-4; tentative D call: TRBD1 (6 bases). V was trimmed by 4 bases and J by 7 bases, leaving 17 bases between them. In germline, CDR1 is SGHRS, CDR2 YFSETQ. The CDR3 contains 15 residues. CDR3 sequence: CASSLQGGIGEKLFF. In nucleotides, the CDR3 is TGCGCCAGCAGCCTACAGGGTGGCATCGGTGAAAAACTGTTTTTT.

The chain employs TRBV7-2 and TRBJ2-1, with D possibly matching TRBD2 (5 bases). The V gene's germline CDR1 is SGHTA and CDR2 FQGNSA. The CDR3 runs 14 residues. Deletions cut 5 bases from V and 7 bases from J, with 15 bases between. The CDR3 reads CASSAPPRGNEQFF. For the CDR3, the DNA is TGTGCCAGCAGCGCCCCGCCTCGGGGAAATGAGCAGTTCTTC. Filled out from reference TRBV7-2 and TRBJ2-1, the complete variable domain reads GAGVSQSPSNKVTEKGKDVELRCDPISGHTALYWYRQSLGQGLEFLIYFQGNSAPDKSGLPSDRFSAERTGGSVSTLTIQRTQQEDSAVYLCASSAPPRGNEQFFGPGTRLTVL.

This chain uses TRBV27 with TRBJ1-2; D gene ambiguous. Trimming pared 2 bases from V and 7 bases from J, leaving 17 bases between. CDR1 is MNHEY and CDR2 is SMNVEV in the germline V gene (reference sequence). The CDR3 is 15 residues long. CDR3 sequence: CASSLQRVGVAGYTF. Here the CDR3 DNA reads TGTGCCAGCAGTTTACAGAGGGTCGGGGTGGCTGGCTACACCTTC.

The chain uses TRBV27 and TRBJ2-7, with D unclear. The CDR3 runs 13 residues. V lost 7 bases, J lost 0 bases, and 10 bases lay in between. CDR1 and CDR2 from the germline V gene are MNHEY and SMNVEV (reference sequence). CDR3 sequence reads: CASKVRSSYEQYF. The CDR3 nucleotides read TGTGCCAGCAAGGTTAGGAGCTCCTACGAGCAGTACTTC.

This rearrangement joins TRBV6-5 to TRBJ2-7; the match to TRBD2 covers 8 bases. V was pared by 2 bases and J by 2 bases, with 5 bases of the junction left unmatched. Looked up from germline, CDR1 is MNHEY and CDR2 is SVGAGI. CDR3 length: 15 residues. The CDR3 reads CASSYKLAGTYEQYF. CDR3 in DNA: TGTGCCAGCAGTTACAAATTAGCGGGGACCTACGAGCAGTACTTC.

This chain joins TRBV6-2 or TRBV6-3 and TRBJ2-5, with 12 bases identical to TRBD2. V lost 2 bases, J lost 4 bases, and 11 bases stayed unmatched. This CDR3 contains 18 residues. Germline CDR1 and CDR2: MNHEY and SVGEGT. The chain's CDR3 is CASSYVLAGGGLRETQYF. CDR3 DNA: TGTGCCAGCAGTTACGTACTAGCGGGAGGCGGCCTGAGAGAGACCCAGTACTTC.

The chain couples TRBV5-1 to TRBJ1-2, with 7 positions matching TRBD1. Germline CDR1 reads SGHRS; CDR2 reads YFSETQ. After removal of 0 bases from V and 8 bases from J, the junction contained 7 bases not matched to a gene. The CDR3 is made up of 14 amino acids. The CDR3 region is CASSLAGGSEGYTF. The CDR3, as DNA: TGCGCCAGCAGCTTGGCAGGGGGGTCTGAGGGCTACACCTTC.

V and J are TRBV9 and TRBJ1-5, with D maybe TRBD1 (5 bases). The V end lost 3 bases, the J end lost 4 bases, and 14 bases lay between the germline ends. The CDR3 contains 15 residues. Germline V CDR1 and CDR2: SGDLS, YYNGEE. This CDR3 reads CASSGQGHDNQPQHF. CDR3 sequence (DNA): TGTGCCAGCAGCGGGCAGGGCCACGATAATCAGCCCCAGCATTTT.

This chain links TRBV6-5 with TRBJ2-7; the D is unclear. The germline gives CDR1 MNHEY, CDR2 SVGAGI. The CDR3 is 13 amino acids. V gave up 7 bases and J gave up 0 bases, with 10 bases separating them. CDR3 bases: TGTGCCAGCACCCCTCGAGGCTCCTACGAGCAGTACTTC. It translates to CASTPRGSYEQYF.

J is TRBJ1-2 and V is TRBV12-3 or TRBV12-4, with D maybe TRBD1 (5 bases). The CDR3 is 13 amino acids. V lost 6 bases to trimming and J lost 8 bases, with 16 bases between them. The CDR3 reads CASSAGQVGGYTF. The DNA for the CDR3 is TGTGCCAGCAGCGCGGGGCAGGTTGGCGGCTACACCTTC.

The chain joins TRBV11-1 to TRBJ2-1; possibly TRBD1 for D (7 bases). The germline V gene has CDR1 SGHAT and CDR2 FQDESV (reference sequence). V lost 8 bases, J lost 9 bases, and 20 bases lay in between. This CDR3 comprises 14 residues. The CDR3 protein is CASGQGQAGREQFF. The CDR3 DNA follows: TGTGCCAGCGGGCAAGGACAGGCGGGGCGTGAGCAGTTCTTC. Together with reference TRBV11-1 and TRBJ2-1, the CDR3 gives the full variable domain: EAEVAQSPRYKITEKSQAVAFWCDPISGHATLYWYRQILGQGPELLVQFQDESVVDDSQLPKDRFSAERLKGVDSTLKIQPAELGDSAMYLCASGQGQAGREQFFGPGTRLTVL.

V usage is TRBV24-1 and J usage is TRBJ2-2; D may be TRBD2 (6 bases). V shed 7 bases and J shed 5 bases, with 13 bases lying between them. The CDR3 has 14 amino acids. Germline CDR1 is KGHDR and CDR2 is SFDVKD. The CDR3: CATSLTAGTGELFF. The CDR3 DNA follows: TGTGCCACCAGCTTAACCGCGGGGACCGGGGAGCTGTTTTTT.